This T cell receptor beta chain is from a study of vaccination effects on CD4 cells after COVID-19. Expansion of antigen-specific CD4+ T cells with viral peptide pools was carried out by the ViraFEST assay before sequencing. The authors isolated CD4+ T cells after around 10 days of culture. Vaccinated recipients, who were negative for nucleocapsid antibodies, had no history of SARS-CoV-2 infection. Repertoires were generated with immunoSEQ multiplex PCR, while TCRdb's copy carries only in-frame clones and drops some. The sample consists of more than 35,000 clones, 60% to 80% of them appearing once. The CDR3 is 14 amino acids. Trimming removed 5 bases from V and 5 bases from J, with 15 bases in between. Germline V gene lookup returns CDR1 SGHTA and CDR2 FQGNSA. As to this clone: Its antigen remains unidentified.

The receptor comes from a human donor who received a COVID-19 vaccine. J is TRBJ2-5 and V is TRBV7-2; D is perhaps TRBD2 (6 bases). Sequenced material: CD4+ T cells from PBMCs cultured with HCoV-OC43 spike peptides, taken before COVID-19 vaccination. This sample's subset: HCoV-OC43 spike overlapping peptide pool stimulation. CDR3 in DNA: TGTGCCAGCAGCATTAGCGGAGTGGGGGAGACCCAGTACTTC. It encodes CASSISGVGETQYF.